This passage covers 13 T cell receptor beta chains from one sample sequenced in a study of T cell responses to AZD1222 COVID-19 vaccine. The repertoire was sequenced with immunoSEQ multiplex PCR; TCRdb's copy has only in-frame clones and lacks some. The sample has 65,000 to 80,000 clones, approximately 90% seen once. Material: peripheral blood, obtained 28 days after the second dose of the MenACWY control vaccine. The receptors come from an adult who received the MenACWY meningococcal vaccine as a control.

The chain carries TRBV7-9 and TRBJ2-2, with D possibly being TRBD1 (6 bases). Germline V CDR1 and CDR2: SEHNR, FQNEAQ (reference sequence). The V gene lost 4 bases and the J gene lost 1 base, with 13 bases spanning the gap. The CDR3 spans 16 residues. DNA for the CDR3: TGTGCCAGCAGCTCCCGGGACAACGGGAACACCGGGGAGCTGTTTTTT. Residues: CASSSRDNGNTGELFF.

The chain couples TRBV7-9 to TRBJ1-2; tentatively, D is TRBD1 (6 bases). Germline V lookup: CDR1 SEHNR, CDR2 FQNEAQ (reference sequence). This CDR3 spans 15 amino acids. V lost 3 bases to trimming and J lost 1 base, with 12 bases between them. CDR3 DNA: TGTGCCAGCAGCTTCCCACAGGGAAATAACTATGGCTACACCTTC. Its translation: CASSFPQGNNYGYTF.

The genes are TRBV27 and TRBJ1-2; 8 bases agree with TRBD1. From germline, CDR1 is MNHEY and CDR2 SMNVEV (reference sequence). This CDR3 has 15 amino acids. Unmatched junction bases numbered 10, after V lost 5 bases and J lost 5 bases. This chain's CDR3 is CASSRDRGSGYGYTF. The CDR3 DNA follows: TGTGCCAGCAGTCGAGACAGGGGTTCGGGGTATGGCTACACCTTC.

The chain joins TRBV10-3 to TRBJ2-7; 16 bases are shared with TRBD2. Losses at the gene ends were 5 bases for V and 5 bases for J; bases not matched to a gene: 9. CDR3 length equals 17 residues. Germline values: CDR1 ENHRY, CDR2 SYGVKD. The CDR3 nucleotides read TGTGCCATCAGTCCCGGGACTAGCGGGGGGGTAAGCAACGAGCAGTACTTC. It encodes CAISPGTSGGVSNEQYF.

The V gene is TRBV28, the J gene TRBJ1-2; unclear D gene. This CDR3 has 12 amino acids. Germline V gene sequence: CDR1 MDHEN, CDR2 SYDVKM. The V end was cut by 6 bases, the J end by 0 bases, with 5 bases between. In nucleotides, the CDR3 is TGTGCCAGCAGGACTTCTAACTATGGCTACACCTTC. Its protein is CASRTSNYGYTF.

The chain uses TRBV5-5 and TRBJ2-7; the D gene is possibly TRBD2 (5 bases). The length of the CDR3 is 14 residues. The V end was cut by 6 bases, the J end by 5 bases, with 18 bases between. CDR1 and CDR2 (germline): SGHKS, YYEKEE (reference sequence). In nucleotides, the CDR3 is TGTGCCAGCACCAGACGGGGTATTGGCAACGAGCAGTACTTC. Residues: CASTRRGIGNEQYF.

This chain joins TRBV2 and TRBJ1-2, with 12 bases fitting TRBD1. CDR1 and CDR2 from the germline V gene are SNHLY and FYNNEI. The V and J ends lost 3 bases and 7 bases, in that order; junction bases with no gene match: 6. CDR3 length equals 15 residues. CDR3 loop: CASSEGQGALIGYTF. The CDR3 DNA sequence: TGTGCCAGCAGTGAGGGACAGGGGGCTTTAATTGGCTACACCTTC.

The chain links TRBV11-2 to TRBJ1-4, with D maybe TRBD1 (5 bases). Trimming removed 5 bases at V and 0 bases at J, with 16 bases between. This CDR3 is built from 17 residues. Germline V gene data show CDR1 as SGHAT and CDR2 as FQNNGV. The CDR3 sequence is CASSPRGAASTNEKLFF. CDR3 in DNA: TGTGCCAGCAGCCCCCGAGGGGCAGCCTCAACTAATGAAAAACTGTTTTTT. Complete variable domain (other parts from reference TRBV11-2 and TRBJ1-4): EAGVAQSPRYKIIEKRQSVAFWCNPISGHATLYWYQQILGQGPKLLIQFQNNGVVDDSQLPKDRFSAERLKGVDSTLKIQPAKLEDSAVYLCASSPRGAASTNEKLFFGSGTQLSVL.

The chain recombines TRBV3-1 (or the pseudogene TRBV3-2) with TRBJ2-1, with TRBD2 as a possible D gene (5 bases). The CDR3 extends over 15 amino acids. Trimming shortened V by 5 bases and J by 7 bases, and 18 bases separated the two germline ends. Germline loops: CDR1 LGHDT, CDR2 YNNKEL (reference sequence). As DNA, the CDR3 is TGTGCCAGCAGCTTCGGACGGACTTCCCCAAATGAGCAGTTCTTC. It yields the protein CASSFGRTSPNEQFF.

The rearrangement joins TRBV9 to TRBJ1-6; D is unresolved. The CDR3 has 14 amino acids. The V end lost 4 bases, the J end lost 6 bases, and 11 bases lay between the germline ends. Germline V gene sequence: CDR1 SGDLS, CDR2 YYNGEE. CDR3 coding DNA: TGTGCCAGCAGCACACGAACCAGTAATTCACCCCTCCACTTT. Protein sequence: CASSTRTSNSPLHF.

This clone was seen a single time. This sequence joins TRBV19 and TRBJ2-7; the D is unclear. This CDR3 has 15 residues. In germline, CDR1 is LNHDA, CDR2 SQIVND (reference sequence). V shed 5 bases and J shed 3 bases, with 17 bases lying between them. The CDR3 is CASSGRADVGYEQYF. CDR3 in DNA: TGTGCCAGTAGTGGCCGTGCAGATGTAGGCTACGAGCAGTACTTC.

V and J are TRBV2 and TRBJ1-1; D is unclear. The length of the CDR3 is 13 residues. Trimming left V 1 base short and J 11 bases short, with 14 bases between. Germline V gene data show CDR1 as SNHLY and CDR2 as FYNNEI. CDR3 residues: CASSEGGRFVAFF. The CDR3 DNA follows: TGTGCCAGCAGTGAAGGCGGTCGATTCGTGGCTTTCTTT.

The chain combines TRBV5-1 with TRBJ2-6; D gene unclear. The CDR3 contains 16 residues. The ends were cut back, 0 bases at V and 2 bases at J, with 9 bases in the middle. Germline V gene data show CDR1 as SGHRS and CDR2 as YFSETQ. The CDR3 bases are TGCGCCAGCAGCTTGGCCCAGGCAGCTGGGGCCAACGTCCTGACTTTC. Protein product: CASSLAQAAGANVLTF.